This TCR beta chain was sequenced in a study of cytomegalovirus exposure and HLA in healthy donors. Across the whole study: Inside one of the first data releases sat about 85 million unique TCRs taken from HLA-typed donors.

With V trimmed by 3 bases and J by 3 bases, 6 bases remained unmatched. Germline CDR1 reads ENHRY; CDR2 reads SYGVKD. This CDR3 region has 16 residues. PCR involved 60 Vbeta and 13 Jbeta primers. TCRdb's table, derived via immunoSEQ multiplex PCR, lists solely in-frame clones and lacks some. Here the sample spans around 200,000 clones, roughly 80% being singletons. The rearrangement joins TRBV10-3 to TRBJ2-7; TRBD2 matches at 12 bases. The sequence was collected from a boy under 18 in good health and CMV-seronegative. The specimen was PBMCs. The CDR3 region has the DNA TGTGCCATCAGTGAAGGGACTAGCGGGCGTCTCTACGAGCAGTACTTC. Its protein product is CAISEGTSGRLYEQYF.